Below are 24 T cell receptor beta chains sequenced from a single sample in a study of T cells after yellow fever vaccination (dated by TCRdb to about 2019). The receptor library was made with 5' RACE. Sequenced using an Illumina NovaSeq 6000. The public sequencing data were trimmed at Q25 with fastp and processed into clonotypes with MiXCR by TCRdb, which kept only in-frame beta chains. Every distinct CDR3 protein forms one entry, paired with its most common genes and DNA. In all, the sample holds roughly 400,000 distinct CDR3 sequences, and roughly 20% of those were seen once. 15% to 20% of the sample is held by the ten biggest clonotypes. Sample treatment or condition, as interpreted from the label and publication: live attenuated yellow fever vaccine strain. The material was PBMCs, obtained before the yellow fever booster vaccination. The receptors were sampled from a young man who received the YFV17D yellow fever vaccine.

This clonotype was detected ten times or more. The chain combines TRBV21-1 with TRBJ2-2; the D call in the table, TRBD2, was not verified against the DNA. TRBV21-1 is a known pseudogene. This CDR3 contains 16 residues. CDR3 DNA: TGTGCCAGCAGCAAAGCGCTAGCGGGGAACACCGGGGAGCTGTTTTTT. As protein: CASSKALAGNTGELFF.

This clonotype was detected many times. The chain is built from TRBV5-1 and TRBJ2-3; tentatively, D is TRBD1 or TRBD2 (5 bases each). CDR3 length equals 13 residues. V shed 7 bases and J shed 4 bases, with 13 bases lying between them. Germline lookup yields CDR1 SGHRS and CDR2 YFSETQ. Here the CDR3 reads CASPPRGPDTQYF. As DNA, the CDR3 is TGCGCCAGCCCCCCCCGGGGCCCAGATACGCAGTATTTT.

Only a few counts were recorded for this clonotype. V gene TRBV5-1 combines with J gene TRBJ1-3, with D unresolved. Germline lookup yields CDR1 SGHRS and CDR2 YFSETQ. The CDR3 sequence is 15 residues long. V lost 3 bases to trimming and J lost 0 bases, with 10 bases between them. This CDR3 is CASSSGLLSGNTIYF. The CDR3 DNA sequence: TGCGCCAGCAGCTCGGGCCTACTCTCTGGAAACACCATATATTTT.

CDR3 DNA sequence: TGTGCCAGCAGTACCCTAGCGGGGGTAGAAGATACGCAGTATTTT. It yields the protein CASSTLAGVEDTQYF. The chain has TRBV6-2 or TRBV6-3 and TRBJ2-3, with TRBD2 identical over 10 bases. CDR3 length equals 15 residues. With V trimmed by 5 bases and J by 5 bases, 7 bases remained unmatched. Germline CDR1 reads MNHEY; CDR2 reads SVGEGT.

The V gene is TRBV20-1, the J gene TRBJ1-1, with 9 bases lining up with TRBD1. The germline CDR1 and CDR2 sequences are DFQATT and SNEGSKA (reference sequence). The length of the CDR3 is 15 residues. J gave up 3 bases and V 2 bases, and 7 bases lay outside the gene matches. CDR3 in amino acids: CSARLQGARDTEAFF. In DNA form, the CDR3 reads TGCAGTGCTAGACTACAGGGGGCGCGGGACACTGAAGCTTTCTTT.

This clonotype turned up a few times. The chain carries TRBV30 and TRBJ2-7; D gene uncertain. CDR1 GTSNPN and CDR2 SVGIG come from the germline V gene (reference sequence). The V end lost 2 bases, the J end lost 2 bases, and 13 bases lay between the germline ends. The length of the CDR3 is 14 residues. CDR3 sequence: CAWSMRRPTYEQYF. As DNA, the CDR3 is TGTGCCTGGAGTATGCGGAGACCCACCTACGAGCAGTACTTC. The variable domain in full, completed from reference TRBV30 and TRBJ2-7, reads SQTIHQWPATLVQPVGSPLSLECTVEGTSNPNLYWYRQAAGRGLQLLFYSVGIGQISSEVPQNLSASRPQDRQFILSSKKLLLSDSGFYLCAWSMRRPTYEQYFGPGTRLTVT.

This clonotype was seen more than once but under ten times. This chain links TRBV30 with TRBJ1-5; 7 nucleotides match TRBD1. The V gene's germline CDR1 is GTSNPN and CDR2 SVGIG (reference sequence). The CDR3 extends over 13 amino acids. V dropped 1 base and J dropped 7; count of bases not matched to a gene: 4. CDR3 nucleotides: TGTGCCTGGAGTGGGCAGGGGGAACAGCCCCAGCATTTT. It codes for CAWSGQGEQPQHF.

This clonotype was seen a few times. This sequence joins TRBV28 and TRBJ2-3, with 10 bases matching TRBD1. The germline gives CDR1 MDHEN, CDR2 SYDVKM. CDR3 length: 15 amino acids. V dropped 4 bases and J dropped 3; count of bases not matched to a gene: 4. The CDR3 loop is CASSWTGGLTDTQYF. The CDR3, as DNA: TGTGCCAGCAGTTGGACAGGGGGTTTGACAGATACGCAGTATTTT.

A few counts support this clonotype. Written as DNA, the CDR3 is TGTGCCAGCAGTTACTCCCCGGCACAAGAGACCCAGTACTTC. This encodes CASSYSPAQETQYF. The rearrangement links TRBV6-5 to TRBJ2-5, with no clear D. CDR1 is MNHEY and CDR2 is SVGAGI in the germline V gene. Trimming removed 0 bases from V and 2 bases from J, with 7 bases in between. CDR3 length: 14 residues.

This clonotype was observed a handful of times. The chain links TRBV11-2 to TRBJ2-3; the D is unclear. V was clipped by 0 bases and J by 2 bases, with 6 bases between them. The CDR3 covers 14 residues. Germline values: CDR1 SGHAT, CDR2 FQNNGV. The CDR3 DNA reads TGTGCCAGCAGCTTAGAGGCGGCCACAGATACGCAGTATTTT. This codes for CASSLEAATDTQYF.

The chain links TRBV18 to TRBJ2-7, with D perhaps given as TRBD1 or TRBD2 (5 bases each). CDR3 length: 13 residues. Germline-derived CDR1 and CDR2 are KGHSH and LQKENI. Trimming stripped 3 bases from V and 3 bases from J, with 9 bases between. The CDR3 DNA reads TGTGCCAGCTCACCGGGACCGATCTACGAGCAGTACGTC. Protein: CASSPGPIYEQYV.

The chain couples TRBV4-3 to TRBJ1-3; D is undetermined. V was clipped by 4 bases and J by 0 bases, with 10 bases between them. The germline gives CDR1 LGHNA, CDR2 YSLEER. This CDR3 comprises 15 residues. The CDR3 spells CASSLGQISGNTIYF. The DNA for the CDR3 is TGCGCCAGCAGCCTGGGCCAGATCTCTGGAAACACCATATATTTT.

The J gene is TRBJ2-7, the V gene TRBV4-3; TRBD2 matches at 7 bases. CDR3 length equals 15 residues. Germline V gives CDR1 LGHNA, CDR2 YSLEER. With V trimmed by 0 bases and J by 3 bases, 5 bases remained unmatched. The DNA of the CDR3 is TGCGCCAGCAGCCAAGACTGGCAGCGGGGCTACGAGCAGTACTTC. Protein: CASSQDWQRGYEQYF.

This clonotype was observed a handful of times. This chain joins TRBV6-2 or TRBV6-3 and TRBJ2-7, with D uncertain. This CDR3 is built from 11 residues. V shed 8 bases and J shed 6 bases, with 11 bases lying between them. Germline-derived CDR1 and CDR2 are MNHEY and SVGEGT. CDR3 sequence reads: CASGDLAEQYV. CDR3 DNA sequence: TGTGCCAGCGGAGATCTCGCCGAGCAGTACGTC.

This clonotype was found a few times. The V and J genes are TRBV15 and TRBJ2-1; 10 bases agree with TRBD2. Trimming at V came to 2 bases and at J to 8 bases, leaving 9 bases not matched to a gene. The CDR3 is 16 amino acids. Germline assignment: CDR1 LNHNV and CDR2 YYDKDF (reference sequence). In DNA, the CDR3 is TGTGCCACCAGCAGATCCAGACTAGCGGGTATGGATGAGCAGTTCTTC. Its translation: CATSRSRLAGMDEQFF.

This clonotype turned up a few times. The rearrangement uses TRBV7-2 and TRBJ1-4; D not resolved. This CDR3 has 16 amino acids. Trimming took 5 bases from V and 8 from J, leaving 21 bases between them. Germline V gives CDR1 SGHTA, CDR2 FQGNSA. The CDR3 region has the DNA TGTGCCAGCAGCCCTGGGGTGAGGGTGGCATACGAAAAACTGTTTTTT. It yields the protein CASSPGVRVAYEKLFF.

This sequence joins TRBV7-9 and TRBJ1-5; D perhaps matches TRBD1 (6 bases). Trimming left V 4 bases short and J 7 bases short, with 17 bases between. CDR3 length: 15 residues. Per the germline V gene, CDR1 is SEHNR and CDR2 is FQNEAQ (reference sequence). CDR3: CASSSAGARGQPQHF. The CDR3 nucleotides read TGTGCCAGCAGCTCCGCGGGGGCGCGCGGGCAGCCCCAGCATTTT.

There are a few counts of this clonotype. The chain combines TRBV4-2 with TRBJ2-4; 7 bases fit TRBD2. The CDR3 contains 17 residues. Germline V gives CDR1 LGHNA, CDR2 YNFKEQ. V trimming: 0 bases; J trimming: 2 bases; junction bases outside the gene matches: 7. CDR3 DNA sequence: TGTGCCAGCAGCCAAGAAAGTGGACTAGTATCCAAAAACATTCAGTACTTC. This sequence encodes CASSQESGLVSKNIQYF.

This chain uses TRBV19 with TRBJ1-4, with D tentatively TRBD1 (6 bases). Germline values: CDR1 LNHDA, CDR2 SQIVND (reference sequence). CDR3 length: 14 amino acids. With 6 bases removed from V and 7 bases from J, the gap between germline ends came to 15 bases. The DNA of the CDR3 is TGTGCCAGTAGGTGGACAGCTTTGAGTGAAAAACTGTTTTTT. This encodes CASRWTALSEKLFF. Using reference TRBV19 and TRBJ1-4 for the parts outside the CDR3, the full variable domain is DGGITQSPKYLFRKEGQNVTLSCEQNLNHDAMYWYRQDPGQGLRLIYYSQIVNDFQKGDIAEGYSVSREKKESFPLTVTSAQKNPTAFYLCASRWTALSEKLFFGSGTQLSVL.

The gene calls are TRBV7-9 and TRBJ1-5; D not certain. The V gene lost 1 base and the J gene lost 5 bases, with 3 bases spanning the gap. The CDR3 covers 12 residues. Germline V CDR1 and CDR2: SEHNR, FQNEAQ (reference sequence). The CDR3 protein is CASSLGYQPQHF. CDR3 nucleotides: TGTGCCAGCAGCTTAGGCTATCAGCCCCAGCATTTT. Variable domain in full (rest from reference TRBV7-9 and TRBJ1-5): DTGVSQNPRHKITKRGQNVTFRCDPISEHNRLYWYRQTLGQGPEFLTYFQNEAQLEKSRLLSDRFSAERPKGSFSTLEIQRTEQGDSAMYLCASSLGYQPQHFGDGTRLSIL.

This clonotype has a handful of counts. The rearrangement links TRBV6-5 to TRBJ2-5, with D perhaps TRBD1 or TRBD2 (5 bases each). Germline CDR1 and CDR2: MNHEY and SVGAGI. This CDR3 contains 14 residues. V was clipped by 7 bases and J by 5 bases, with 17 bases between them. The CDR3 loop is CASTSGRPGETQYF. The CDR3 DNA reads as TGTGCCAGCACCTCGGGACGGCCGGGGGAGACCCAGTACTTC.

This clonotype has only a few counts. CDR3 bases: TGTGCCAGCAGTCGGGCCAGGGCTAATCAGCCCCAGCATTTT. This gives the protein CASSRARANQPQHF. The V call is TRBV6-2 or TRBV6-3, the J call TRBJ1-5; a weak D match, TRBD1 (5 bases). V was shortened by 5 bases and J by 4 bases, with 12 bases between the two germline ends. This CDR3 contains 14 residues. The germline gives CDR1 MNHEY, CDR2 SVGEGT.

The sample holds a few counts of this clonotype. The rearrangement uses TRBV9 and TRBJ1-2; D remains ambiguous. This CDR3 contains 15 residues. Germline values: CDR1 SGDLS, CDR2 YYNGEE. V lost 3 bases to trimming and J lost 0 bases, with 12 bases between them. The CDR3 sequence: CASSAPGPTNYGYTF. CDR3 sequence (DNA): TGTGCCAGCAGCGCCCCGGGCCCCACTAACTATGGCTACACCTTC.

The chain is built from TRBV4-1 and TRBJ1-6; D remains unclear. V lost 3 bases and J 8 bases, leaving 17 bases between the germline ends. CDR1 and CDR2 (germline): MGHRA, YSYEKL. This CDR3 has 16 amino acids. The CDR3: CASSHRRESSDSPLHF. As DNA, the CDR3 is TGCGCCAGCAGCCATCGACGCGAGTCTTCGGATTCACCCCTCCACTTT.